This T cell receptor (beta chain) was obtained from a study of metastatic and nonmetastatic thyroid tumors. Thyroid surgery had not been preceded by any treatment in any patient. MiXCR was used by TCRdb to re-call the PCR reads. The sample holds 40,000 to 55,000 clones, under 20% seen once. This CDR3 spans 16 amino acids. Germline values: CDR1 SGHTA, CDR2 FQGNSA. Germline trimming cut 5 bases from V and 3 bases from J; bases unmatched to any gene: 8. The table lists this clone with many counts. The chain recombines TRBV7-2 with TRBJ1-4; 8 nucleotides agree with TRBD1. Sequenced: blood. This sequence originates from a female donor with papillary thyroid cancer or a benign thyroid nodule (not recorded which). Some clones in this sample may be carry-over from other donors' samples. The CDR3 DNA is TGTGCCAGCAGCGGAGGACAGGGTGTTCCTAATGAAAAACTGTTTTTT. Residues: CASSGGQGVPNEKLFF.